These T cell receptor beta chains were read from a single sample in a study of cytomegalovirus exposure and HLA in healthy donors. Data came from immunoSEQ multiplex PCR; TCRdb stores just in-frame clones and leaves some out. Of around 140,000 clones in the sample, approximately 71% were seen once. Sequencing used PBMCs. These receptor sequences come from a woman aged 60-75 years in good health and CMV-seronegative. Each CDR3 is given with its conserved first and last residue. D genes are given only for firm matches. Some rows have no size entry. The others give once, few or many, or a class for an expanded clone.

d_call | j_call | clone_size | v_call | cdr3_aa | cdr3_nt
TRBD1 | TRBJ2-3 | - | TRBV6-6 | CASIKDRGRTDTQYF | TGTGCCAGCATCAAAGACAGGGGGCGCACAGATACGCAGTATTTT
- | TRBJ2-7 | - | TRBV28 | CASSLLATGSYEQYF | TGTGCCAGCAGTTTATTAGCGACGGGCTCCTACGAGCAGTACTTC
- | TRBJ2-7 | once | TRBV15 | CATSTRTGFSYEQYF | TGTGCCACCAGCACCCGGACTGGGTTCTCCTACGAGCAGTACTTC
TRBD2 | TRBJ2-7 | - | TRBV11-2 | CASSPSGGAYEQYF | TGTGCCAGCAGCCCTAGCGGGGGGGCCTACGAGCAGTACTTC
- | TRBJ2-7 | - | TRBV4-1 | CASSPNRAYEQYF | TGCGCCAGCAGCCCGAACAGGGCCTACGAGCAGTACTTC
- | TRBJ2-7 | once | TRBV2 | CASTEGAPYEQYF | TGTGCCAGCACGGAGGGAGCCCCCTACGAGCAGTACTTC
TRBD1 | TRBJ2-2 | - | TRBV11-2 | CASSPPPGQGLTGELFF | TGTGCCAGCAGCCCACCCCCGGGACAGGGCCTCACCGGGGAGCTGTTTTTT
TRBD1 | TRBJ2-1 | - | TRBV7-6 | CASSSRDRANNEQFF | TGTGCCAGCAGCTCCCGGGACAGAGCCAACAATGAGCAGTTCTTC
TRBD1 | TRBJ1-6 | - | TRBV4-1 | CASSQDTGGDSPLHF | TGCGCCAGCAGCCAAGATACAGGGGGGGATTCACCCCTCCACTTT
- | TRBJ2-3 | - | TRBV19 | CATRGASTDTQYF | TGTGCCACCAGGGGGGCAAGCACAGATACGCAGTATTTT
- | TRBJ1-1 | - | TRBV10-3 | CATRNTGNTEAFF | TGTGCCACACGCAACACAGGGAACACTGAAGCTTTCTTT
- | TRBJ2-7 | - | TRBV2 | CASTVSVEQYF | TGTGCCAGCACCGTCTCGGTCGAGCAGTACTTC
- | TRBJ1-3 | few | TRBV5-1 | CASSVQGSGNTIYF | TGCGCCAGCAGTGTTCAGGGCTCTGGAAACACCATATATTTT
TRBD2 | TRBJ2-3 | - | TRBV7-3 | CVSGLAGARAQYF | TGTGTCTCGGGACTAGCGGGAGCAAGAGCCCAGTATTTT
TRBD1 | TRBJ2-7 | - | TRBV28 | CASSFRRDRGDHSYEQYF | TGTGCCAGCAGTTTTCGTCGGGACAGGGGGGACCACTCCTACGAGCAGTACTTC
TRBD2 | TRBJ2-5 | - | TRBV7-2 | CASSFRTLAGGRETQYF | TGTGCCAGCAGCTTCCGGACTTTAGCGGGAGGACGGGAGACCCAGTACTTC
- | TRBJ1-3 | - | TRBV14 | CASSQDKGQPRKSGNTIYF | TGTGCCAGCAGCCAAGATAAGGGGCAGCCGAGAAAGTCTGGAAACACCATATATTTT
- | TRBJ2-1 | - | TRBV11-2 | CASSLGMAREQFF | TGTGCCAGCAGCTTAGGGATGGCGAGGGAGCAGTTCTTC
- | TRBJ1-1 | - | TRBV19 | CVSSIEGPGTSPNTEAFF | TGTGTCAGTAGTATAGAGGGTCCCGGGACAAGTCCGAACACTGAAGCTTTCTTT
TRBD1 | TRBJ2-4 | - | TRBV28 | CAIWGRGLGNIQYF | TGTGCCATATGGGGCAGGGGGCTTGGAAACATTCAGTACTTC
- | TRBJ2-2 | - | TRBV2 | CASKGLEGTGELFF | TGTGCCAGCAAAGGCCTAGAGGGCACCGGGGAGCTGTTTTTT
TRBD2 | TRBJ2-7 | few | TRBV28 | CASRLGLAGGEQYF | TGTGCCAGCAGACTTGGACTAGCGGGGGGGGAGCAGTACTTC
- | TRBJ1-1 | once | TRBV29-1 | CSVGQTVNTEAFF | TGCAGCGTAGGCCAGACAGTGAACACTGAAGCTTTCTTT
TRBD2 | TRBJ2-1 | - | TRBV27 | CASSAGLAGGRQFF | TGTGCCAGCAGTGCGGGACTAGCGGGGGGGAGGCAGTTCTTC
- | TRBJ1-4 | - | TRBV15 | CATSRDRVANEKLFF | TGTGCCACCAGCAGAGACAGGGTGGCTAATGAAAAACTGTTTTTT
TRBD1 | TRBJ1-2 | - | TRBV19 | CASIPRSGTGRYGYTF | TGTGCCAGTATCCCACGGTCGGGGACAGGGCGTTATGGCTACACCTTC
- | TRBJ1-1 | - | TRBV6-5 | CASSARQGRVAFF | TGTGCCAGCAGTGCGAGGCAGGGAAGGGTCGCTTTCTTT
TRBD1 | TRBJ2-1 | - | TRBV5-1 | CASHGDRGNYNEQFF | TGCGCCAGCCATGGGGACAGGGGAAACTACAATGAGCAGTTCTTC
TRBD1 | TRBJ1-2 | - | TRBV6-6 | CASSYLTGSDGYTF | TGTGCCAGCAGTTACCTGACAGGGTCAGATGGCTACACCTTC
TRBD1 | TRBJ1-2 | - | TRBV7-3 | CASSPYQGADYGYTF | TGTGCCAGCAGCCCTTATCAGGGGGCGGACTATGGCTACACCTTC
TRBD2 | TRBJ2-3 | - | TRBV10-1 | CASPGLAGEEAPDTQYF | TGCGCCAGTCCCGGCCTAGCGGGAGAGGAAGCACCGGATACGCAGTATTTT
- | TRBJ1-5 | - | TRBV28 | CASSLLGGRGVFSPQHF | TGTGCCAGCAGTTTACTGGGGGGGAGGGGGGTCTTTTCGCCCCAGCATTTT
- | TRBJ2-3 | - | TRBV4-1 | CASSQGIVGTDTQYF | TGCGCCAGCAGCCAAGGAATAGTGGGCACAGATACGCAGTATTTT
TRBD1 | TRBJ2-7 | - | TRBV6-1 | CASTWTGASNEQYF | TGTGCCAGCACTTGGACAGGGGCATCCAACGAGCAGTACTTC
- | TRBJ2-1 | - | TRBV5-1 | CASSHRPGSYNEQFF | TGCGCCAGCAGTCACAGGCCCGGCTCCTACAATGAGCAGTTCTTC
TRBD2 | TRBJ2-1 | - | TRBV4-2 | CASSQDAGTSSRNEQFF | TGTGCCAGCAGCCAAGACGCCGGGACTAGCTCACGGAATGAGCAGTTCTTC
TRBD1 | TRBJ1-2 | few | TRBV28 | CASSRDSRGYTF | TGTGCCAGCAGTCGGGACAGCCGCGGCTACACCTTC
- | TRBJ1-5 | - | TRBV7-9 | CASSLEAGYSNQPQHF | TGTGCCAGCAGCTTAGAGGCAGGGTATAGCAATCAGCCCCAGCATTTT
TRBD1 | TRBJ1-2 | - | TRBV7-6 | CASSRETGGLDGYTF | TGTGCCAGCAGCAGAGAGACAGGGGGCTTAGATGGCTACACCTTC
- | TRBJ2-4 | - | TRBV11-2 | CASSLPKNIQYF | TGTGCCAGCAGCTTACCGAAAAACATTCAGTACTTC
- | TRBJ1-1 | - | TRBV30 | CAWSEEGGGIENTEAFF | TGTGCCTGGAGTGAGGAGGGGGGGGGTATAGAAAACACTGAAGCTTTCTTT
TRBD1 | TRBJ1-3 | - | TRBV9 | CASSVEIPRQGAGNTIYF | TGTGCCAGCAGCGTAGAAATTCCGAGACAGGGAGCAGGAAACACCATATATTTT
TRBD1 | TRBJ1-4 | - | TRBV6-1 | CASSLPGQAHEKLFF | TGTGCCAGCAGTCTCCCGGGACAGGCCCATGAAAAACTGTTTTTT
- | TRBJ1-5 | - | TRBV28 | CASSLVIAGPDQPQHF | TGTGCCAGCAGTTTAGTAATCGCGGGACCCGATCAGCCCCAGCATTTT
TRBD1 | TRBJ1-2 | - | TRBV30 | CAWRHSGGYRGYTF | TGTGCCTGGAGGCATTCAGGGGGTTATCGCGGCTACACCTTC
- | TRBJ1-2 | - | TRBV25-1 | CASSDEYGYTF | TGTGCCAGCAGTGACGAGTATGGCTACACCTTC
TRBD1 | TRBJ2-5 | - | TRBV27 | CASSLRGRETQYF | TGTGCCAGCAGTTTAAGGGGGCGCGAGACCCAGTACTTC
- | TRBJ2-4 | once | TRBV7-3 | CASSLTGAGNIQYF | TGTGCCAGCAGCTTAACGGGGGCAGGGAACATTCAGTACTTC
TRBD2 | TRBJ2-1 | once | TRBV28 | CASEPTRGSGNEQFF | TGTGCCAGCGAGCCGACGAGGGGTAGCGGGAATGAGCAGTTCTTC
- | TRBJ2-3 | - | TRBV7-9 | CASSLGRTARYTDTQYF | TGTGCCAGCAGCTTAGGCCGGACAGCGAGGTACACAGATACGCAGTATTTT
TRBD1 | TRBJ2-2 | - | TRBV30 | CAAPGTGRTGELFF | TGTGCCGCACCCGGGACAGGGCGAACCGGGGAGCTGTTTTTT
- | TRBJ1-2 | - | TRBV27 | CASSYQGAWGYTF | TGTGCCAGCAGTTATCAAGGGGCGTGGGGCTACACCTTC
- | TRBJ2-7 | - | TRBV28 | CASSLYQGGNEQYF | TGTGCCAGCAGTTTATACCAGGGCGGGAACGAGCAGTACTTC
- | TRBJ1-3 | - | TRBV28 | CASSLRGKSGNTIYF | TGTGCCAGCAGTTTACGGGGGAAATCTGGAAACACCATATATTTT